The source of this TCR beta chain is a study of vaccination effects on CD4 cells after COVID-19 (dated by TCRdb to between 2022 and 2023). In terms of the full investigation: Across the study, the median time from the second dose to post-vaccine sampling was 72 days (range 14 to 241). In the study, cultures from other donors were sequenced using the Oncomine TCR Beta short-read assay on an Illumina iSeq 100. The full study included around ten COVID-19 convalescent patients and a few SARS-CoV-2-naive healthy vaccine recipients. SARS-CoV-2 spike-specific CD4+ TCR repertoires from before and after mRNA vaccination were compared in COVID-19 convalescent patients and in infection-naive vaccine recipients. General findings and caveats noted by the study authors: Only a small number of convalescent patients were included, and no early post-infection timepoints were available, which limited the study. Clones induced by infection and clones induced by vaccination both contracted markedly at late timepoints after vaccination, which fits with T cell responses waning over time. Among healthy vaccine recipients, nearly all vaccine-induced clones were SARS-CoV-2 mono-reactive, and only 1 of 255 was cross-reactive with common cold coronaviruses.

This clone was picked up a small number of times. Its antigen is unknown. Per-base qualities were not stored, and no clone one base away is much larger. The library was made by the immunoSEQ multiplex PCR assay. DNA from the CD4+ T cells that had been cultured and isolated underwent TCR beta CDR3 sequencing. Turning to the authors' computational methods: Non-productive TCR sequences were removed and reads were trimmed to the CDR3 region, keeping CDR3s of at least 7 amino acids. The MANAFEST web app was used to pick out antigen-specific clonotypes by comparing their expansion in peptide wells with that in reference cultures. For clones to be considered positive, expansion at FDR<0.05 versus reference and all other wells, an odds ratio above 5, and a frequency above 0.1% in two replicate wells were required. A clonotype was defined as cross-reactive if the clonotype was significantly expanded both in SARS-CoV-2 spike wells and in at least one common cold coronavirus spike condition. Levenshtein distance calculated with the stringdist R package was used to assess CDR3 similarity, and unrooted trees were constructed with ape in R 3.6.1. The clones in this table, taken by TCRdb from immuneACCESS, are in-frame only. Not every clone is retained; where verified, under half of the shortfall comes from an unresolved V gene, and the cause of the rest is unknown. The V and J calls and the clone size are those of that table, but D and trimming were determined from the DNA. The sample has roughly 24,000 clones on record, 60% to 75% of them singletons. Clones ranked in the top ten supply roughly a tenth of the sample.

The ViraFEST assay stimulated PBMC with viral peptide pools and then used TCR sequencing to identify antigen-specific CD4+ T cell clonotypes by expansion. After about 9 days of culture, CD4+ T cells were isolated with the EasySep CD4+ T cell isolation kit. Each participant received two doses of an mRNA SARS-CoV-2 vaccine, either BNT162b2 or mRNA-1273. Healthy vaccine recipients had no prior SARS-CoV-2 infection, confirmed by negative nucleocapsid antibodies before and after vaccination. Each well held fewer than 2.5 million PBMC cultured in IMDM containing around 5% human AB serum, roughly 9.6 IU/ml IL-2 and gentamicin, along with approximately 10 ug/ml peptides. On days 3 and 7, half of the culture medium was replaced with fresh IL-2-containing medium. Each peptide stimulation condition was cultured in triplicate wells unless otherwise noted. Using Ficoll-Paque Plus gradient centrifugation, PBMC were separated from whole blood and then either used fresh or cryopreserved at -140C. Overlapping peptide pools spanned the spike proteins of SARS-CoV-2 and the common cold coronaviruses HCoV-NL63, HCoV-OC43 and HCoV-229E. The QIAamp micro DNA kit was used to extract genomic DNA from the cultured CD4+ T cells.

CDR1 SNHLY and CDR2 FYNNEI are derived from the germline V gene. Trimming at the junction amounts to 4 bases on V and 3 bases on J, and the germline ends lie 13 bases apart. Measured from the cysteine to the phenylalanine, the CDR3 is 14 residues long. The kept DNA is CDR3 alone, 42 bases in frame from the first base. The V and J segments used are TRBV2 and TRBJ2-7; a tentative D call is TRBD1 (5 bases match). Sequenced here: CD4+ T cells from PBMCs cultured with HCoV-NL63 spike peptides, sampled after COVID-19 vaccination. The cell subset or site tag for this specimen amounts to: HCoV-NL63 spike overlapping peptide pool stimulation. This receptor was identified in a human donor who received a COVID-19 vaccine. The CDR3 reads CASSAQGGFYEQYF. The DNA is as follows: TGTGCCAGCAGTGCGCAGGGCGGCTTCTACGAGCAGTACTTC.